This TCR beta chain was observed in a study of CD8 T cells in Susac syndrome. FACS enriched CD8+ TEMRA cells, while bulk CD8+ and CD4+ were negatively isolated. This clonotype was detected only once. Antigen unknown. Roughly 0.45 to 1 ug RNA was reverse transcribed with random hexamers. TCRdb reanalysed the immunoSEQ multiplex PCR reads using MiXCR and keeps one entry per CDR3 protein. The sample has about 210,000 distinct CDR3 sequences, 94% seen once. Broader study findings: As acknowledged by the study, its TCR sequencing and HLA analysis included a relatively small number of individuals.

The V segment lost 2 bases and the J segment 9 bases; nucleotides outside the gene matches: 5. The CDR3 length is 14 residues. The sequence was collected from a human donor with Susac syndrome. The sequenced sample was CD4+ T cells from PBMCs. V usage is TRBV12-3 or TRBV12-4 and J usage is TRBJ2-1, with TRBD1 identical over 9 bases. CDR3: CASSLLTGGSEQFF. The DNA for the CDR3 is TGTGCCAGCAGTTTATTGACAGGGGGAAGTGAGCAGTTCTTC.